This T cell receptor beta chain was found in a study of PD-1 blockade in classical Hodgkin lymphoma. Study results and limitations: With respect to the repertoire differences, their causes, possibly disease activity or prior therapy, remain undefined. A reduction in baseline TCR diversity was reportedly seen in newly diagnosed patients relative to healthy donors.

TCRdb's copy holds only in-frame clones and misses some; the assay was immunoSEQ multiplex PCR. Among 7,000 or so clones listed, 78% were seen once. The CDR3 is made up of 15 amino acids. J gave up 7 bases and V 1 base, and 4 bases lay outside the gene matches. The germline V gene has CDR1 MNHNS and CDR2 SASEGT. The sample's time point: newly diagnosed, previously untreated cHL patient sample. Worth noting for this clone: The antigen is unknown.

The sample was peripheral blood mononuclear cells (PBMCs). This clonotype was obtained from a human donor with classical Hodgkin lymphoma. The J gene is TRBJ1-6, the V gene TRBV6-1; TRBD1 matches 7 bases. Here the CDR3 reads CASSEDWDRNSPLHF. For the CDR3, the DNA is TGTGCCAGCAGTGAAGATTGGGACAGAAATTCACCCCTCCACTTT.